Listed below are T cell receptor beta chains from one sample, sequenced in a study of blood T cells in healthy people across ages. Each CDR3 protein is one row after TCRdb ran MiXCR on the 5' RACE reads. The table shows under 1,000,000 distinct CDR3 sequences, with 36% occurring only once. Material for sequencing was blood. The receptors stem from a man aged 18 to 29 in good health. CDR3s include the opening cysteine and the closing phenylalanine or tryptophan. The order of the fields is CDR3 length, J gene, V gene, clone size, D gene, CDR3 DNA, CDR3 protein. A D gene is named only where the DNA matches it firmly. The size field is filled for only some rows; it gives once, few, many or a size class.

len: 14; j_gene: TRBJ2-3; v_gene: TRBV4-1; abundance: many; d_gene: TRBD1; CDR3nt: TGCGCCAGCAGGAGACAGGGGAGCACAGATACGCAGTATTTT; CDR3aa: CASRRQGSTDTQYF
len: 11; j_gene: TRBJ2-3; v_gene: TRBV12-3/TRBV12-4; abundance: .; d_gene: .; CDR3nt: TGTGCCAGCAGGATCGGGGCCTTGGAGTATTTT; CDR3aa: CASRIGALEYF
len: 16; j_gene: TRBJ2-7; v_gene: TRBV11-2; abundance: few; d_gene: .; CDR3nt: TGTGCCAGCAGCTATTCGACACCGGCCCACTACTACGAGCAGTACTTC; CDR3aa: CASSYSTPAHYYEQYF
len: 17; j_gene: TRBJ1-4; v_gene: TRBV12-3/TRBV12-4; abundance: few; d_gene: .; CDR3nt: TGTGCCAGCAGTTCCCCCCCCGTAGGGGGATTTTCTGAAAAACTGTTTTTT; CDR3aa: CASSSPPVGGFSEKLFF
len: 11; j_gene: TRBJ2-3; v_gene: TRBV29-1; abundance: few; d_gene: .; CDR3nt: TGCAGCGGCGACAACACAGATACGCAGTATTTT; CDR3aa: CSGDNTDTQYF
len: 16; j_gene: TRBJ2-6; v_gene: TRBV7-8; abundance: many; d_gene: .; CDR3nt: TGTGCCAGCAGCTTGGCAGGCACCTCTGGGGCCAACGTCCTGACTTTC; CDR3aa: CASSLAGTSGANVLTF
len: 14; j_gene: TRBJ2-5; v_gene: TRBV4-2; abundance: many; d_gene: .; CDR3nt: TGTGCCAGCACCGTCGGAGGGGGTCAAGAGACCCAGTACTTC; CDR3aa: CASTVGGGQETQYF
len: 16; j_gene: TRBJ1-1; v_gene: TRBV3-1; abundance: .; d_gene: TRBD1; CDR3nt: TGTGCCAGCAGCCGACCAGGGACAGTGGGTGGCACTGAAGCTTTCTTT; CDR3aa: CASSRPGTVGGTEAFF
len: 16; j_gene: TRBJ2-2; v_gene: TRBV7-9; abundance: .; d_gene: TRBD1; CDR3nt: TGTGCCAGCAAGCCCCTGGGACAGGCGAACACCGGGGAGCTGTTTTTT; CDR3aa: CASKPLGQANTGELFF
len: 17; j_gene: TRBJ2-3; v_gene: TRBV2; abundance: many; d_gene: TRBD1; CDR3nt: TGTGCCAGCAGTATAATTAGAGGACAGGGAAGTACAGATACGCAGTATTTT; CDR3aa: CASSIIRGQGSTDTQYF
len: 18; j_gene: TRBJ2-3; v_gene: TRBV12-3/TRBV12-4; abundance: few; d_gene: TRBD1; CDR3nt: TGTGCCAGCAGTGAAACTGCCACACGGACAGGGGGCAAAGATGCGCAGTATTTT; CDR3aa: CASSETATRTGGKDAQYF
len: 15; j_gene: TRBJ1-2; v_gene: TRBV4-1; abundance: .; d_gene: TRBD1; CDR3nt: TGCGCCAGCAGCCAAGCAGGGGGACAGAACTATGGCTACACCTTC; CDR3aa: CASSQAGGQNYGYTF
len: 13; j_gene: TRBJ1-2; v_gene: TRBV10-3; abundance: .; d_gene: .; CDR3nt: TGTGCCATCAGTGAGTCGCAGGGTTATGGCTACACCTTC; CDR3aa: CAISESQGYGYTF
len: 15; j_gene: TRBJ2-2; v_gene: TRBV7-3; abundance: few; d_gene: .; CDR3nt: TGTGCCAGCAGCTTAGTCGGAGGGAACACCGGGGAGCTGTTTTTT; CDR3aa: CASSLVGGNTGELFF
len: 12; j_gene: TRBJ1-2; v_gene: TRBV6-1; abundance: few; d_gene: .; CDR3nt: TGTGCCAGCGGAGTGGGCAACTATGGCTACACCTTC; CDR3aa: CASGVGNYGYTF
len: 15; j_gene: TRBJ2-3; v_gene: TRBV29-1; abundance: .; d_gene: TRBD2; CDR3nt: TGCAGCGCCAGTCCGGGACTAGCGGGGGGAGATACGCAGTATTTT; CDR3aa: CSASPGLAGGDTQYF
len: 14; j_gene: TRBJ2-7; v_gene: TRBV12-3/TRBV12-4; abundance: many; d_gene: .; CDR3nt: TGTGCCAGCAGGAAACCAGGTTATGCCTACGAGCAGTACTTC; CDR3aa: CASRKPGYAYEQYF
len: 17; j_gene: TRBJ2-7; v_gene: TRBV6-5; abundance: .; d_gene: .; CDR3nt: TGTGCCAGCAGTTACTCGAAGGGGCTGACGGCCCACAATGAGCAGTACTTC; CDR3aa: CASSYSKGLTAHNEQYF
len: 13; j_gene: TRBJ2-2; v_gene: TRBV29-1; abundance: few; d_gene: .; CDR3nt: TGCAGCGTGGCAGGGGCGGACACCGGGGAGCTGTTTTTT; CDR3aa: CSVAGADTGELFF
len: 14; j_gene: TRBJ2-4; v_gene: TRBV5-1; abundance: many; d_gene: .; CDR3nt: TGCGCCAGCAGCGCAGGGGTGGACAAAAACATTCAGTACTTC; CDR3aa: CASSAGVDKNIQYF
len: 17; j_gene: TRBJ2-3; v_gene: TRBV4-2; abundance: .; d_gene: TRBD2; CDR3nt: TGTGCCAGCAGCCAAGATGTGGCTAGCGGGGAAACAGATACGCAGTATTTT; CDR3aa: CASSQDVASGETDTQYF
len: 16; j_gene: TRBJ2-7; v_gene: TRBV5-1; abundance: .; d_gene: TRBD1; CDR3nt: TGCGCCAGCAGCTTGGCGACAGGGGGGAGCTCCTACGAGCAGTACTTC; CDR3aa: CASSLATGGSSYEQYF
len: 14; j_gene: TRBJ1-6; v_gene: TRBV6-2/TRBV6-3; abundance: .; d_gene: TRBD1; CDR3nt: TGTGCCAGCAGAATGGGGACAGGACATTCACCCCTCCACTTT; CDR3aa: CASRMGTGHSPLHF
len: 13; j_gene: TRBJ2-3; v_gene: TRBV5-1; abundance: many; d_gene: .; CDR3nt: TGCGCCAGCAGCCCAGACGGACGAGATACGCAGTATTTT; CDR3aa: CASSPDGRDTQYF
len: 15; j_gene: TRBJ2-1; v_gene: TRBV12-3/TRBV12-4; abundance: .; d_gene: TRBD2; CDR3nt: TGTGCCAGCAGTTTAAGCGGGGGGGCGGGGGATGAGCAGTTCTTC; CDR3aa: CASSLSGGAGDEQFF
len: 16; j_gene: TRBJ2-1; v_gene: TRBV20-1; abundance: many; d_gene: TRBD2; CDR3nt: TGCAGGGCTACCGGGCTAGCGGGGGGGAGAGTGAATGAGCAGTTCTTC; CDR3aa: CRATGLAGGRVNEQFF
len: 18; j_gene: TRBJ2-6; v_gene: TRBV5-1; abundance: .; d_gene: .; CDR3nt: TGCGCCAGCAGCTTGGAAGCAGAGTACTTCTCTGGGGCCAACGTCCTGACTTTC; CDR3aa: CASSLEAEYFSGANVLTF
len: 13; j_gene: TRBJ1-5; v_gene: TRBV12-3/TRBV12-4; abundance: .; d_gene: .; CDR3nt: TGTGCCAGCAGCCTGGATCTAGCGAGGCCCCAGCATTTT; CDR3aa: CASSLDLARPQHF
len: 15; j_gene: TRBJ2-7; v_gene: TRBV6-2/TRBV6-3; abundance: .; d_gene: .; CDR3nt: TGTGCCAGCAGTACGAACAGGGCCCGCTCCTACGGGCAGTACTTC; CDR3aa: CASSTNRARSYGQYF
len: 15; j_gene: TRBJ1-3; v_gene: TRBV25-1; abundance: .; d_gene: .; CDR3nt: TGTGCCAGCAGTTCCGGGGCTCAGGGGGGAAACACCATATATTTT; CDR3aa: CASSSGAQGGNTIYF
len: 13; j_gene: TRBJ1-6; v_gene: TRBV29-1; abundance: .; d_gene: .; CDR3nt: TGCAGCGTAGCAGGGAAGGGTAATTCACCCCTCCACTTT; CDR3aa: CSVAGKGNSPLHF
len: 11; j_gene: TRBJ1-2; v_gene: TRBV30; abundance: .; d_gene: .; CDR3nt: TGTGCCTGGGGCATGCGCTATGGCTACACCTTC; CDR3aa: CAWGMRYGYTF
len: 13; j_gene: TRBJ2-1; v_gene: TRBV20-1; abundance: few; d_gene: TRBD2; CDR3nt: TGCAGTGCTAATACGGGGGGGGACAATGAGCAGTTCTTC; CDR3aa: CSANTGGDNEQFF
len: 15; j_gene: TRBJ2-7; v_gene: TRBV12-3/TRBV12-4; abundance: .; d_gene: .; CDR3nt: TGTGCCAGCAGTTTGGGGCGGGGAAGCTCCTACGAGCAGTACTTC; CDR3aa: CASSLGRGSSYEQYF
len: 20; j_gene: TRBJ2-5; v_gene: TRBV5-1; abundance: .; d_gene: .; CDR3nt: TGCGCCAGCAGCCCCGCGGGGACGTTATCAAGGGGAGTGTACCAAGAGACCCAGTACTTC; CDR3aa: CASSPAGTLSRGVYQETQYF
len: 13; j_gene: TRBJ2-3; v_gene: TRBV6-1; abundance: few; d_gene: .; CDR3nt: TGTGCCAGCAGTGAAATAATGGAGGGGCAGCAGTATTTT; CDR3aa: CASSEIMEGQQYF